What follows are 18 T cell receptor beta chains derived from one specimen sequenced in a study of blood T cells in healthy people across ages. The use of a sample-barcoded 5' primer and a J-beta primer mix characterized a second PCR of roughly 6 to 11 cycles. Via MiXCR, TCRdb re-called the 5' RACE reads, giving one row per CDR3 protein. Of over 1,200,000 distinct CDR3 sequences in the sample, roughly 59% were seen once. The material sequenced was blood. The receptors were sampled from a young man in good health.

The J gene is TRBJ1-2, the V gene TRBV7-2; D remains ambiguous. CDR3 length: 16 amino acids. Germline V gives CDR1 SGHTA, CDR2 FQGNSA. The V gene lost 5 bases and the J gene lost 1 base, with 17 bases spanning the gap. CDR3 amino acids: CASSPPTGEVNYGYTF. In DNA, the CDR3 is TGTGCCAGCAGCCCACCCACCGGGGAGGTTAACTATGGCTACACCTTC.

V usage is TRBV4-1 and J usage is TRBJ2-1; D unresolved. CDR1 and CDR2 from the germline V gene are MGHRA and YSYEKL. With 2 bases removed from V and 8 bases from J, the gap between germline ends came to 7 bases. The CDR3 spans 12 residues. This CDR3 is CASSQRYDEQFF. CDR3 DNA: TGCGCCAGCAGCCAACGGTACGATGAGCAGTTCTTC.

This sequence joins TRBV25-1 and TRBJ1-4, with 10 bases lining up with TRBD1. V shed 4 bases and J 8 bases; nucleotides not matched to a gene: 10. CDR1 is MGHDK, CDR2 SYGVNS, per germline. The CDR3 extends over 16 amino acids. The CDR3 region is CASSVGTGVIEEKLFF. CDR3 DNA sequence: TGTGCCAGCAGTGTTGGGACAGGGGTGATCGAAGAAAAACTGTTTTTT.

The rearrangement uses TRBV6-2 or TRBV6-3 and TRBJ1-1; no reliable D call. V gave up 2 bases and J gave up 1 base, with 11 bases separating them. The CDR3 consists of 15 residues. Germline V gene lookup returns CDR1 MNHEY and CDR2 SVGEGT. The CDR3 DNA is TGTGCCAGCAGTTACGTGGAAATTGGGAACACTGAAGCTTTCTTT. Translated, it gives CASSYVEIGNTEAFF.

On this clonotype itself: The junction departs from germline at one end; a sequencing error may be responsible. The rearrangement links TRBV12-3 or TRBV12-4 to TRBJ2-7, with TRBD2 matching 8 bases. The CDR3 sequence is 14 residues long. For the CDR3, the DNA is TGTGCCAGCAGTGTATCGGGAGGGCCGGACGAGCGGTACTTC. It translates to CASSVSGGPDERYF.

The chain carries TRBV6-5 and TRBJ1-1; weak D call: TRBD1 (5 bases). Germline V gene lookup returns CDR1 MNHEY and CDR2 SVGAGI. The length of the CDR3 is 14 residues. V shed 8 bases and J shed 4 bases, with 17 bases lying between them. The CDR3 loop reads CASAGTPGGTEAFF. The CDR3 DNA follows: TGTGCCAGCGCCGGGACTCCGGGAGGCACTGAAGCTTTCTTT.

CDR3 in amino acids: CASSPEYSNQPQHF. The CDR3 coding sequence is TGTGCCAGCTCACCAGAGTATAGCAATCAGCCCCAGCATTTT. The rearrangement uses TRBV18 and TRBJ1-5; no definite D call. Germline V gene data show CDR1 as KGHSH and CDR2 as LQKENI. V was cut by 2 bases and J by 0 bases, with 5 bases left in between. The CDR3 totals 14 residues. The variable domain in full, with the rest retrieved from reference TRBV18 and TRBJ1-5, is NAGVMQNPRHLVRRRGQEARLRCSPMKGHSHVYWYRQLPEEGLKFMVYLQKENIIDESGMPKERFSAEFPKEGPSILRIQQVVRGDSAAYFCASSPEYSNQPQHFGDGTRLSIL.

This clonotype was observed a few times. The chain uses TRBV12-3 or TRBV12-4 and TRBJ1-2; D remains ambiguous. The V end was cut by 2 bases, the J end by 7 bases, with 8 bases between. CDR3 size: 12 residues. The CDR3 reads CASSLSGRGYTF. DNA for the CDR3: TGTGCCAGCAGTTTATCGGGCCGTGGCTACACCTTC.

CDR3 sequence reads: CASSLIGRAGGGTDTQYF. The DNA of the CDR3 is TGTGCCAGCAGCTTAATCGGACGAGCGGGGGGAGGCACAGATACGCAGTATTTT. This chain connects TRBV7-9 to TRBJ2-3, with 9 positions matching TRBD2. The CDR3 loop spans 18 amino acids. V lost 2 bases, J lost 1 base, and 10 bases stayed unmatched. Germline-derived CDR1 and CDR2 are SEHNR and FQNEAQ (reference sequence).

This clonotype was observed a single time. The chain recombines TRBV4-1 with TRBJ2-5; D is unresolved. The CDR3 runs to 16 residues. Trimming cost V 0 bases and J 7 bases, with 18 bases left between them. The germline CDR1 and CDR2 sequences are MGHRA and YSYEKL. The CDR3 coding sequence is TGCGCCAGCAGCCAAGATCCGGAACTCAGAGGACGGACCCAGTACTTC. Translating it yields CASSQDPELRGRTQYF.

The rearrangement uses TRBV7-2 and TRBJ2-3; TRBD2 aligns across 9 bases. The CDR3 covers 15 residues. Germline V gives CDR1 SGHTA, CDR2 FQGNSA. Unmatched junction bases numbered 10, after V lost 8 bases and J lost 4 bases. The DNA of the CDR3 is TGTGCCAGCGCCTACCTCGGCGGGGGGGCAGATACGCAGTATTTT. It is translated as CASAYLGGGADTQYF.

V is TRBV6-2 or TRBV6-3 and J is TRBJ2-7; D possibly corresponds to TRBD2 (6 bases). The CDR3 sequence is 18 residues long. The ends were cut back, 0 bases at V and 1 base at J, with 19 bases in the middle. Germline CDR1 is MNHEY and CDR2 is SVGEGT. The CDR3 is CASSYSLLAAKRSYEQYF. CDR3 DNA: TGTGCCAGCAGTTACTCGTTACTAGCTGCCAAGAGGTCCTACGAGCAGTACTTC.

The chain has TRBV4-1 and TRBJ2-2; D perhaps matches TRBD2 (5 bases). V was cut by 0 bases and J by 0 bases, with 17 bases left in between. Germline V lookup: CDR1 MGHRA, CDR2 YSYEKL. This CDR3 comprises 19 residues. In nucleotides, the CDR3 is TGCGCCAGCAGCCAAGATCTTTGGGTTGAGCGGTCGAACACCGGGGAGCTGTTTTTT. The encoded protein is CASSQDLWVERSNTGELFF.

The CDR3 bases are TGTGCCAGCAGTTCTCTACTTCTTCAAGAGACCCAGTACTTC. This sequence encodes CASSSLLLQETQYF. This chain uses TRBV6-2 or TRBV6-3 with TRBJ2-5; D ambiguous. Per germline, CDR1 MNHEY and CDR2 SVGEGT. Trimming removed 4 bases from V and 2 bases from J, with 11 bases in between. CDR3 length equals 14 residues.

The CDR3 nucleotides read TGTGCCAGCAGCCCCGGGGTGCCCTACAATGAGCAGTTCTTC. Protein sequence: CASSPGVPYNEQFF. The V gene is TRBV4-2, the J gene TRBJ2-1, with a possible D match to TRBD2 (5 bases). V lost 4 bases, J lost 2 bases, and 9 bases lay in between. CDR1 LGHNA and CDR2 YNFKEQ come from the germline V gene. The CDR3 consists of 14 residues.

The rearrangement links TRBV29-1 to TRBJ2-5, with D possibly TRBD1 on 6 matching bases. The J call may be mistaken, given a closer DNA end match to TRBJ2-7. In germline, CDR1 is SQVTM, CDR2 ANQGSEA. The CDR3 contains 13 residues. The CDR3 DNA reads TGCAGCGTTCCAAAGGGGGTCGAGGGCGAGCAGTACTTC. Protein sequence: CSVPKGVEGEQYF.

The V and J genes are TRBV20-1 and TRBJ2-1; D remains ambiguous. CDR3 length equals 14 residues. V shed 4 bases and J shed 9 bases, with 19 bases lying between them. Looked up from germline, CDR1 is DFQATT and CDR2 is SNEGSKA (reference sequence). The CDR3 sequence: CSATRTQSAGEQFF. Here the CDR3 DNA reads TGCAGTGCTACCCGAACACAGAGTGCAGGTGAGCAGTTCTTC.

The rearrangement joins TRBV6-1 to TRBJ2-7; TRBD1 matches at 8 bases. Germline V gives CDR1 MNHNS, CDR2 SASEGT. Losses at the gene ends were 5 bases for V and 0 bases for J; bases not matched to a gene: 9. The CDR3 contains 16 residues. The CDR3 DNA follows: TGTGCCAGCAGTAGAATCCGGGACAGGAGCTCCTACGAGCAGTACTTC. It codes for CASSRIRDRSSYEQYF.